The source of this T cell receptor (beta chain) is a study of beta chain features in type 1 diabetes. Sequencing targeted expressed TCRB transcripts, as all isolated RNA had been reverse transcribed. The assay was immunoSEQ multiplex PCR, and TCRdb's table has in-frame clones only and misses some. Seen here are around 180,000 clones, about 13% observed once, and the top ten hold around 0.63%. This clone was counted only a few times. This TCR was recovered from a woman younger than 35 in good health. Input material: central memory CD4+ T cells from blood.

The CDR3 protein is CASTGTGGGSTEAFF. Here the CDR3 DNA reads TGTGCCAGCACCGGGACAGGCGGAGGAAGCACTGAAGCTTTCTTT. This rearrangement joins TRBV4-2 to TRBJ1-1; 8 nucleotides agree with TRBD1. The CDR3 totals 15 residues. The V segment lost 7 bases and the J segment 4 bases; nucleotides outside the gene matches: 11. The germline CDR1 and CDR2 sequences are LGHNA and YNFKEQ.